The 5 T cell receptor beta chains given below trace back to one sample, sequenced in a study of Ad26.COV2.S vaccination and SARS-CoV-2 variants. Treatment described: around 19 received Ad26.COV2.S at low or high dose, single or two shots; about 5 received placebo; per-sample allocation not given. Collection of the samples took place on day 63 after the first injection of vaccine or placebo. The assay was immunoSEQ multiplex PCR, and TCRdb's table has in-frame clones only and misses some. The table records 400,000 to 450,000 clones, around nine tenths of them present only once. Here the sequenced sample was peripheral blood, taken in a trial of Ad26.COV2.S vaccine versus placebo. The receptors derive from a person aged 18-60 years who received the Ad26.COV2.S COVID-19 vaccine or a placebo.

The chain links TRBV6-5 to TRBJ1-6; 8 bases line up with TRBD1. V shed 3 bases and J 8 bases; nucleotides not matched to a gene: 6. Germline V gene data show CDR1 as MNHEY and CDR2 as SVGAGI. The CDR3 runs 15 residues. The CDR3 sequence: CASSYTGGNYSPLHF. As DNA, the CDR3 is TGTGCCAGCAGTTATACAGGGGGAAATTATTCACCCCTCCACTTT.

V usage is TRBV5-6 and J usage is TRBJ1-2; D gene uncertain. CDR1 is SGHDT, CDR2 YYEEEE, per germline. V lost 4 bases and J 4 bases, leaving 11 bases between the germline ends. This CDR3 has 13 residues. The DNA for the CDR3 is TGTGCCAGCAGCCAAAAAGTAACCTATGGCTACACCTTC. Protein sequence: CASSQKVTYGYTF.

This clone was recorded a few times. This sequence joins TRBV2 and TRBJ1-1; 9 bases fit TRBD1. Germline V gene sequence: CDR1 SNHLY, CDR2 FYNNEI. The CDR3 has 14 amino acids. V was clipped by 6 bases and J by 5 bases; unmatched bases: 7. The CDR3 DNA is TGTGCCAGCAGGCCGACAGGGGGGAAGACTGAAGCTTTCTTT. Amino acids: CASRPTGGKTEAFF.

The chain carries TRBV19 and TRBJ2-1; weak D call: TRBD1 (5 bases). CDR1 LNHDA and CDR2 SQIVND come from the germline V gene (reference sequence). V was trimmed by 3 bases and J by 7 bases, leaving 13 bases between them. The CDR3 runs to 14 residues. In nucleotides, the CDR3 is TGTGCCAGTAGTATTGGCGAACACAGGAATGAGCAGTTCTTC. Its translation: CASSIGEHRNEQFF. The full variable domain, completed using reference TRBV19 and TRBJ2-1, is DGGITQSPKYLFRKEGQNVTLSCEQNLNHDAMYWYRQDPGQGLRLIYYSQIVNDFQKGDIAEGYSVSREKKESFPLTVTSAQKNPTAFYLCASSIGEHRNEQFFGPGTRLTVL.

This chain links TRBV12-3 or TRBV12-4 with TRBJ2-7; D gene unclear. The CDR3 is 12 amino acids. Trimming left V 4 bases short and J 5 bases short, with 9 bases between. The CDR3 region is CASSSDSHEQYF. In DNA, the CDR3 is TGTGCCAGCAGTTCGGATTCACACGAGCAGTACTTC.